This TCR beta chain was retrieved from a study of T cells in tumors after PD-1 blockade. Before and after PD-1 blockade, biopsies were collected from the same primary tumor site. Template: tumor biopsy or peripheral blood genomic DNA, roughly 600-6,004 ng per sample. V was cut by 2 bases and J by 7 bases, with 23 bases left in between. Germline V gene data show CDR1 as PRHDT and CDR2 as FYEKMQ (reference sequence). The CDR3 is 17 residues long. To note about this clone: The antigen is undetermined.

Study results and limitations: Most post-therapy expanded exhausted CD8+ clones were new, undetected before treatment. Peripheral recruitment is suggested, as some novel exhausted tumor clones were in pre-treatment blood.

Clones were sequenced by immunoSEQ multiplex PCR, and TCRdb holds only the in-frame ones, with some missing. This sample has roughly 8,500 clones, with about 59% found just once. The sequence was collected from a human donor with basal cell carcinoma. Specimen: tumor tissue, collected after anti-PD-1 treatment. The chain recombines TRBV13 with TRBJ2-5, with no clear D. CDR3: CASSLSVRLLDDGTQYF. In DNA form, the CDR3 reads TGTGCCAGCAGCTTATCCGTCCGACTCCTTGATGATGGGACCCAGTACTTC.